These T cell receptor beta chains were read from a single sample in a study of blood T cell repertoires in COVID-19. Clones were sequenced by immunoSEQ multiplex PCR, and TCRdb holds only the in-frame ones, with some missing. The data contain tens of thousands of clones, approximately 76% of them singletons. The sample comprised peripheral blood. The source of these receptors is a man aged 70 or older with active or convalescent COVID-19. CDR3s include the opening cysteine and the closing phenylalanine or tryptophan. D genes are given only for firm matches. Some rows have no size entry. The others give once, few or many, or a class for an expanded clone.

TRBD2,13,TRBJ2-3,NA,TRBV28,TGTGCCAGCGCACTAGCGGGCACAGATACGCAGTATTTT,CASALAGTDTQYF
NA,12,TRBJ1-4,many,TRBV28,TGTGCCATACAGGGTTTGGGTGAAAAACTGTTTTTT,CAIQGLGEKLFF
TRBD1,15,TRBJ2-2,NA,TRBV11-2,TGTGCCAGCAGCCGACAGGGGGCGGACACCGGGGAGCTGTTTTTT,CASSRQGADTGELFF
NA,16,TRBJ1-5,NA,TRBV30,TGTGCCTGGAGTGCTCCATACCTCGGGTCCAATCAGCCCCAGCATTTT,CAWSAPYLGSNQPQHF
NA,15,TRBJ1-1,NA,TRBV6-5,TGTGCCAGCAGTTATCTGGGGGCTGGGAACACTGAAGCTTTCTTT,CASSYLGAGNTEAFF
NA,14,TRBJ1-1,NA,TRBV18,TGTGCCAGCTCCACACATCAGGGGAACACTGAAGCTTTCTTT,CASSTHQGNTEAFF
NA,15,TRBJ2-3,NA,TRBV19,TGTGCCAGTAGTACCAGGACCAAGGGGGGGATTACGCAGTATTTT,CASSTRTKGGITQYF
NA,17,TRBJ1-3,few,TRBV5-1,TGCGCCAGCAGCCTCCTGCCCACAGGGATCTCTGGAAACACCATATATTTT,CASSLLPTGISGNTIYF
NA,14,TRBJ2-5,NA,TRBV18,TGTGCCAGCTCCCCATACAGGGTACAAGAGACCCAGTACTTC,CASSPYRVQETQYF
NA,15,TRBJ2-6,few,TRBV28,TGTGCCAGCAGTTTGACAGAATCTGGGGCCAACGTCCTGACTTTC,CASSLTESGANVLTF
NA,16,TRBJ2-5,NA,TRBV27,TGTGCCAGCAGTTCCCCACTCCTCACCATACAAGAGACCCAGTACTTC,CASSSPLLTIQETQYF
TRBD1,14,TRBJ1-4,few,TRBV6-5,TGTGCCAGCAGATACAGGGGGAGTGAGGAAAAACTGTTTTTT,CASRYRGSEEKLFF
TRBD1,15,TRBJ2-7,NA,TRBV6-5,TGTGCCAGCAGCATTCGCGGGACAGGGAACTACGAGCAGTACTTC,CASSIRGTGNYEQYF
TRBD1,17,TRBJ2-3,once,TRBV19,TGTGCCAGTAATCGGGACGGGGACAGGCGGTTCGCAGATACGCAGTATTTT,CASNRDGDRRFADTQYF
NA,16,TRBJ2-3,NA,TRBV7-3,TGTGCCAGCAGCCCATATAGGGGGGGGAGCACAGATACGCAGTATTTT,CASSPYRGGSTDTQYF